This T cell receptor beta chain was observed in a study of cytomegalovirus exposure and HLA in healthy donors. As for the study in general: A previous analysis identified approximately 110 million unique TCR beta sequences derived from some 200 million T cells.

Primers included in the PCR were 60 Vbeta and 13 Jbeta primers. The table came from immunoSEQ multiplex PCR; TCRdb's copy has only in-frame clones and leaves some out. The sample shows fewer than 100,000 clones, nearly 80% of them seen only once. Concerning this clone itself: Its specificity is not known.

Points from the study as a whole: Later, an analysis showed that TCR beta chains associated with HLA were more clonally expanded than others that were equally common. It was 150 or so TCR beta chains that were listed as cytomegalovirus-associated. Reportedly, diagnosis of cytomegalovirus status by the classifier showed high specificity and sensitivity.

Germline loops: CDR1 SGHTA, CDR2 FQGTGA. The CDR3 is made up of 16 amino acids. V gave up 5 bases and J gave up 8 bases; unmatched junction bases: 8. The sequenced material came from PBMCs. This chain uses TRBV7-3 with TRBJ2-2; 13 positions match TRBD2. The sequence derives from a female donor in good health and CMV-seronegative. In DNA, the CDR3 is TGTGCCAGCAGCCCGACTAGCGGGGGGCCAAGTGGGGAGCTGTTTTTT. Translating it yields CASSPTSGGPSGELFF.